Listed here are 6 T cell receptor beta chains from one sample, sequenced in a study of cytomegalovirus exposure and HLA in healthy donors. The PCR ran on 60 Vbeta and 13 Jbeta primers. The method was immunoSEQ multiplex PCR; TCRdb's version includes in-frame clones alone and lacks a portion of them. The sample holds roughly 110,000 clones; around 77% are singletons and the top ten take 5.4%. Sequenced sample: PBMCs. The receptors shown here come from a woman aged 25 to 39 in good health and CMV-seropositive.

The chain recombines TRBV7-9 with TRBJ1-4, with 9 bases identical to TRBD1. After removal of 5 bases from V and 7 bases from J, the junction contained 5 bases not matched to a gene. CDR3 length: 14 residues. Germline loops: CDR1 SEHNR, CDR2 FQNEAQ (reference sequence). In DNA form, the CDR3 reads TGTGCCAGCAGCGGCGGGACAGGGACTGAAAAACTGTTTTTT. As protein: CASSGGTGTEKLFF.

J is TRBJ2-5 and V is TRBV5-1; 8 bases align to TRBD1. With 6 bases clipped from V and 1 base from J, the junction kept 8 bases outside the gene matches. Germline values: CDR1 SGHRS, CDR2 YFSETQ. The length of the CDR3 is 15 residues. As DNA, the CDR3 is TGCGCCAGCACTTCGACAGGGGCCCTCCAAGAGACCCAGTACTTC. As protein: CASTSTGALQETQYF.

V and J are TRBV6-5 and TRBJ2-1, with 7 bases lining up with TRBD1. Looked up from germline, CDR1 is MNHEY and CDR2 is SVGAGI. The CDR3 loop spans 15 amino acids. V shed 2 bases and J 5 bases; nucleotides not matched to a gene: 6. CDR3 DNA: TGTGCCAGCAGTTACCTAGGGACAGAAAACAATGAGCAGTTCTTC. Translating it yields CASSYLGTENNEQFF.

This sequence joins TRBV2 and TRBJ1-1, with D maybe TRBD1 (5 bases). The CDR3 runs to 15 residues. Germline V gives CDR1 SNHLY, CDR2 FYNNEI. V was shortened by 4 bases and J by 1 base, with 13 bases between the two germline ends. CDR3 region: CASSGRGQRNTEAFF. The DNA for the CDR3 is TGTGCCAGCAGTGGTAGGGGCCAAAGGAACACTGAAGCTTTCTTT.

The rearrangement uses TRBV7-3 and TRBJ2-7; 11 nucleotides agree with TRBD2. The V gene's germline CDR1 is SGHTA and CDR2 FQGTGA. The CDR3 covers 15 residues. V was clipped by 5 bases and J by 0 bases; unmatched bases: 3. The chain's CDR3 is CASSVAGGSSYEQYF. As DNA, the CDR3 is TGTGCCAGCAGCGTAGCGGGAGGGAGCTCCTACGAGCAGTACTTC. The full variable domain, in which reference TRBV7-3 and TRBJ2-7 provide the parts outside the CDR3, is GAGVSQTPSNKVTEKGKYVELRCDPISGHTALYWYRQSLGQGPEFLIYFQGTGAADDSGLPNDRFFAVRPEGSVSTLKIQRTERGDSAVYLCASSVAGGSSYEQYFGPGTRLTVT.

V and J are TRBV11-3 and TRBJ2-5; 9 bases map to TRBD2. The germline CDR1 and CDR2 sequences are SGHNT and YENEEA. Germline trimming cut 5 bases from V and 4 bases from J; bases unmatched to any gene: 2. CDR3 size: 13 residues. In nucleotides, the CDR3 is TGTGCCAGCAGCCAGACTAGCGGAGAGACCCAGTACTTC. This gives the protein CASSQTSGETQYF. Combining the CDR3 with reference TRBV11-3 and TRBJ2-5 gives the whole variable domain EAGVVQSPRYKIIEKKQPVAFWCNPISGHNTLYWYLQNLGQGPELLIRYENEEAVDDSQLPKDRFSAERLKGVDSTLKIQPAELGDSAVYLCASSQTSGETQYFGPGTRLLVL.